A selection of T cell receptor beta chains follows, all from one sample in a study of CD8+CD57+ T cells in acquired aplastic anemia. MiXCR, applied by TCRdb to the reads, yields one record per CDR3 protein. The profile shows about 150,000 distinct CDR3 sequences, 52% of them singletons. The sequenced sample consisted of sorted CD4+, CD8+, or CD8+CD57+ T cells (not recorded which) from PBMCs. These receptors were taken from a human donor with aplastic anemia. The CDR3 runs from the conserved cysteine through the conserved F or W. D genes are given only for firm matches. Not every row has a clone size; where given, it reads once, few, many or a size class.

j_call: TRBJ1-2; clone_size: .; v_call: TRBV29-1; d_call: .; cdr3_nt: TGCAGCGTCATAGGGGGAAGAGGCTACACCTTC; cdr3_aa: CSVIGGRGYTF
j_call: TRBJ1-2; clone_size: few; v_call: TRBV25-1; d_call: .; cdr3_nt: TGTGCCAGCAGTGCGGGGGTAGTTAACTATGGCTACACCTTC; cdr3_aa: CASSAGVVNYGYTF
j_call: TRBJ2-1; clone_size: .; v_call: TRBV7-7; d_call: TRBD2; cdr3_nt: TGTGCTAGCAGCTTCACTAGCGGGGACGATGAGCAGTTCTTC; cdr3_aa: CASSFTSGDDEQFF
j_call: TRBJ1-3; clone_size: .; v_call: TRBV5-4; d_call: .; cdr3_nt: TGTGCCAGCAGCTTGGCCGGGTCGGCCCCTGGAAACACCATATATTTT; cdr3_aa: CASSLAGSAPGNTIYF
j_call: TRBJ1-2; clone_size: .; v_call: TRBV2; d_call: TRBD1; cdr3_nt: TGTGCCAGCAGCCCCCGGGACAGGGGCTTTAATGGCTACACCTTC; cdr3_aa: CASSPRDRGFNGYTF
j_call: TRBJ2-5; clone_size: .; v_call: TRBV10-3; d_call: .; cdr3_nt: TGTGCCATCAGTGAGGAGGAGGGAGAGACCCAGTACTTC; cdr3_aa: CAISEEEGETQYF
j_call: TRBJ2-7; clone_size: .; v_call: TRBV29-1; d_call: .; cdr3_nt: TGCAGCGTCCTCCGAGACATCGGCTACGAGCAGTACTTC; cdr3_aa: CSVLRDIGYEQYF
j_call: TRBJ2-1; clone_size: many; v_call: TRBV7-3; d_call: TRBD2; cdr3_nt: TGTGCCAGCAGCTTAAGGGCGGGGGGGCCGTTTGCCTACAATGAGCAGTTCTTC; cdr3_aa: CASSLRAGGPFAYNEQFF
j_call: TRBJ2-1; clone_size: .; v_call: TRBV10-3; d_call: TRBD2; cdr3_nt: TGTGCCTCCGTGGAGGGAGGGACCTACAATGAGCAGTTCTTC; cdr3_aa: CASVEGGTYNEQFF
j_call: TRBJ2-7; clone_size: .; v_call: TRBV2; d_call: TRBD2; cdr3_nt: TGTGCCAGCAGTGAAGCGGGGGGGGGCGAGCAGTACTTC; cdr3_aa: CASSEAGGGEQYF
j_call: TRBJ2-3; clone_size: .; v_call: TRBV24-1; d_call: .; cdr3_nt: TGTGCCACCAGTGTGGAAACTAACCTGCAGTATTTT; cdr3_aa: CATSVETNLQYF
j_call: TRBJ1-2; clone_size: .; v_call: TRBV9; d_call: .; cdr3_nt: TGTGCCAGCAGCTCCTGGGGGGCGAGCTATGGCTACACCTTC; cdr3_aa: CASSSWGASYGYTF
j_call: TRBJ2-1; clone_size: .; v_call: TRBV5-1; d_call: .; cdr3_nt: TGCGCCAGCAGCTTGGAACCGAACAATGAGCAGTTCTTC; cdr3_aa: CASSLEPNNEQFF
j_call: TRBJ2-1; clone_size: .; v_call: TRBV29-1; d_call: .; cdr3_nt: TGCAGCGTTGTCGGCCTCTTTATCGATGAGCAGTTCTTC; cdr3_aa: CSVVGLFIDEQFF
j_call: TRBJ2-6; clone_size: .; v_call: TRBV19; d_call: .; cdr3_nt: TGTGCCAGTAGTATGGGCGTGTCCGGGGCCAACGTCCTGACTTTC; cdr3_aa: CASSMGVSGANVLTF
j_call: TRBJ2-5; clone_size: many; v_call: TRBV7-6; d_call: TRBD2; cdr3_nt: TGTGCCAGCAGCTCGGACAGCGGGGGGTACCCCGCCGGGGAGACCCAGTACTTC; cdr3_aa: CASSSDSGGYPAGETQYF
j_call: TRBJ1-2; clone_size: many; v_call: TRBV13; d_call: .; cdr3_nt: TGTGCCAGCAGCTCCCACGGCTCCCCGGTAGGCTATGGCTACACCTTC; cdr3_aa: CASSSHGSPVGYGYTF
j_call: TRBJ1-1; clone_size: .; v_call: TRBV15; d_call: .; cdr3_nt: TGTGCCACCAGAGCCCCCCGGGAGGGTGCCACTGAAGCTTTCTTT; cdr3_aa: CATRAPREGATEAFF
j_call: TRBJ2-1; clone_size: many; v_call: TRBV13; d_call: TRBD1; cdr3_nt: TGTGCCAGCAGCTTATTGCCAGGGGGCGCCTACAATGAGCAGTTCTTC; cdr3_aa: CASSLLPGGAYNEQFF
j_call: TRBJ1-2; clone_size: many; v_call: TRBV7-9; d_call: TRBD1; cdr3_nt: TGTGCCAGCAGCTTTTCCGGGACAGGGGGATTCTATGGCTACACCTTC; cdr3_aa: CASSFSGTGGFYGYTF